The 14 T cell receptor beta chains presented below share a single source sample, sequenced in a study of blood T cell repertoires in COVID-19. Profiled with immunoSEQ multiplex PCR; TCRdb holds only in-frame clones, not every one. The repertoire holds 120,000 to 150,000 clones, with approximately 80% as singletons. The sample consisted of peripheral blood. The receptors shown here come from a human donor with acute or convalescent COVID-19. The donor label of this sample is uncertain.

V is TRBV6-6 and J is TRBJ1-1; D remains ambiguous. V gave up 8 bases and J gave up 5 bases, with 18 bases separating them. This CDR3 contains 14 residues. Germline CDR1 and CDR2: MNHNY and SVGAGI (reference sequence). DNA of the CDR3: TGTGCCAGCTCCCTTCCGACCCGAGGGACTGAAGCTTTCTTT. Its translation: CASSLPTRGTEAFF.

For the CDR3, the DNA is TGCAGCGTTGAAGAGATTCCAGGGGGCGCATCGGGGGCCAACGTCCTGACTTTC. As protein: CSVEEIPGGASGANVLTF. The J gene is TRBJ2-6, the V gene TRBV29-1, with 8 bases lining up with TRBD1. V lost 0 bases, J lost 4 bases, and 11 bases stayed unmatched. Germline loops: CDR1 SQVTM, CDR2 ANQGSEA. The CDR3 covers 18 residues.

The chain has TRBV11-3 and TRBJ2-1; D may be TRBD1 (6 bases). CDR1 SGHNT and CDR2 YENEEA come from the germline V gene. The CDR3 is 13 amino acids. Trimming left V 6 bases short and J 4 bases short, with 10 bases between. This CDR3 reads CASSRDRYNEQFF. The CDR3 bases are TGTGCCAGCAGTCGAGACAGGTACAATGAGCAGTTCTTC.

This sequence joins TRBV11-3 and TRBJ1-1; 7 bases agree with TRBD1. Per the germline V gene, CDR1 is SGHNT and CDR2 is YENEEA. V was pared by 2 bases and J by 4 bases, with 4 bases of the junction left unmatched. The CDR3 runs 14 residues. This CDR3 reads CASSLTGAGTEAFF. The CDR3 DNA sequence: TGTGCCAGCAGCTTAACAGGGGCAGGCACTGAAGCTTTCTTT.

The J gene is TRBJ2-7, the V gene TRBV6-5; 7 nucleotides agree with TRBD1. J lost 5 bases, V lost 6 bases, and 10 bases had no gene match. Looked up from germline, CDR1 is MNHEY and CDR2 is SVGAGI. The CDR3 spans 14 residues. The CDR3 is CASRPHDRADEQYV. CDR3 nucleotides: TGTGCCAGCAGACCCCACGACAGGGCGGACGAGCAGTACGTC.

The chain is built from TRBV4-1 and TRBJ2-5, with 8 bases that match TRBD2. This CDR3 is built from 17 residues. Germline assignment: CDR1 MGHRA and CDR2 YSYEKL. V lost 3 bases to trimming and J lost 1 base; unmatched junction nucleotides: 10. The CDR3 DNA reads TGCGCCAGCAGCCAGGTCGCGGCGGGGGGCCCCCAAGAGACCCAGTACTTC. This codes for CASSQVAAGGPQETQYF.

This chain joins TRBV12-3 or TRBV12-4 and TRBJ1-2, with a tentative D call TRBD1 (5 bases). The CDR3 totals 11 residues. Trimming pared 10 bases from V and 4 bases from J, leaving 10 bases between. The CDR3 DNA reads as TGTGCCACCACGACAGCCTATGGCTACACCTTC. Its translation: CATTTAYGYTF.

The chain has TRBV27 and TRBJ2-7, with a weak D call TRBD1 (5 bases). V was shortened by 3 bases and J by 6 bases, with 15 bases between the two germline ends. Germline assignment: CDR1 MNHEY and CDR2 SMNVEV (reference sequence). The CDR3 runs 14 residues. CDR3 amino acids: CASSLTGTQGEQYV. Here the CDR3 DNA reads TGTGCCAGCAGTTTGACGGGTACCCAGGGCGAGCAGTACGTC.

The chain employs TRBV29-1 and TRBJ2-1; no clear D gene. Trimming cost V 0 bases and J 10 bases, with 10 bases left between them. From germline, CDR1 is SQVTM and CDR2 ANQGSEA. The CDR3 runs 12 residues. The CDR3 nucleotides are TGCAGCGTTGAAGAAGAGGCCCGAGAGCAGTTCTTC. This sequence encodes CSVEEEAREQFF.

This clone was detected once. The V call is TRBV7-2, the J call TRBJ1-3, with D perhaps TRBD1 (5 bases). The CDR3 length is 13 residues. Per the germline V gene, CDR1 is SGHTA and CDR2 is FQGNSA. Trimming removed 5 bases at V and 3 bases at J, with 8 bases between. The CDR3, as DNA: TGTGCCAGCAGCCCAGGGCTTGGAAACACCATATATTTT. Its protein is CASSPGLGNTIYF.

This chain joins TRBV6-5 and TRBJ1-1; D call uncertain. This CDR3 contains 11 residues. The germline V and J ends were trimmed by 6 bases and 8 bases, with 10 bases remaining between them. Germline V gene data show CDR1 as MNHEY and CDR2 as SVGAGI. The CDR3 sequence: CASSERTEAFF. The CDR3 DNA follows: TGTGCCAGCAGCGAGCGCACAGAAGCTTTCTTT.

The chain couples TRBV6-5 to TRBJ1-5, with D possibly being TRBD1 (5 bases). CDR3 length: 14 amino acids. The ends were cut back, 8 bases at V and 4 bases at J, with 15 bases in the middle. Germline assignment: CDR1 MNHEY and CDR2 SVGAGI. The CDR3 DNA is TGTGCCAGCGGGGCGGCGGCCAGAAATCAGCCCCAGCATTTT. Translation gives CASGAAARNQPQHF.

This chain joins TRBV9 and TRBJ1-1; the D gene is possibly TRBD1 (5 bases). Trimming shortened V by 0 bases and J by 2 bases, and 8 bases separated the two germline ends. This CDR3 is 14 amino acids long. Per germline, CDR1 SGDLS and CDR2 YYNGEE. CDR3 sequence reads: CASSVAGSNTEAFF. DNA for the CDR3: TGTGCCAGCAGCGTAGCAGGGTCTAACACTGAAGCTTTCTTT. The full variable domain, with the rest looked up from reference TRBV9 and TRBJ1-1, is DSGVTQTPKHLITATGQRVTLRCSPRSGDLSVYWYQQSLDQGLQFLIQYYNGEERAKGNILERFSAQQFPDLHSELNLSSLELGDSALYFCASSVAGSNTEAFFGQGTRLTVV.

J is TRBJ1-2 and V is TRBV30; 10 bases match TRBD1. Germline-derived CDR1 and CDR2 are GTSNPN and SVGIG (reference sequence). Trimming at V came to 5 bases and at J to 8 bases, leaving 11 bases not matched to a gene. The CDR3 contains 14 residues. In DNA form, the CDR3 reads TGTGCCTGGTCTCCGGGACAGGGGACCTCGGGCTACACCTTC. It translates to CAWSPGQGTSGYTF.